Listed here are 7 T cell receptor beta chains from one sample, sequenced in a study of T-cell reconstitution after alpha-beta-depleted transplantation in children. It was with unique molecular identifiers that the TCRbeta library was prepared. TCRdb analysed the PCR reads with MiXCR anew, one entry per CDR3 protein. The sample has about 300,000 distinct CDR3 sequences, around 10% seen once. The sequenced sample was PBMCs, obtained before TCRalphabeta/CD19-depleted stem cell transplant. The receptors here all came from a boy in the first two years of life with acute myeloid leukemia, due to receive a stem cell transplant.

This clonotype was picked up many times. This chain connects TRBV9 to TRBJ2-3, with 14 bases that match TRBD2. V lost 4 bases and J lost 7; bases outside the gene matches: 8. Germline-derived CDR1 and CDR2 are SGDLS and YYNGEE. The CDR3 length is 16 residues. In DNA form, the CDR3 reads TGTGCCAGCAGCTCGAGGACTAGCGGGGGGAGATATACGCAGTATTTT. It codes for CASSSRTSGGRYTQYF.

Ten or more counts support this clonotype. The chain recombines TRBV5-1 with TRBJ1-1; D may be TRBD1 (5 bases). Trimming removed 1 base at V and 3 bases at J, with 10 bases between. CDR1 is SGHRS and CDR2 is YFSETQ in the germline V gene. This CDR3 has 14 residues. The CDR3: CASSLYRRDTEAFF. The CDR3 nucleotides read TGCGCCAGCAGCTTGTATCGCAGGGACACTGAAGCTTTCTTT.

The CDR3 nucleotides read TGTGCCAGCAGCTTAGCCATATATAGCAATCAGCCCCAGCATTTT. This gives the protein CASSLAIYSNQPQHF. The chain couples TRBV7-2 to TRBJ1-5; no definite D call. The CDR3 has 15 amino acids. In germline, CDR1 is SGHTA, CDR2 FQGNSA. Trimming removed 0 bases from V and 0 bases from J, with 6 bases in between.

The chain carries TRBV5-1 and TRBJ2-1; D gene unclear. V shed 0 bases and J shed 2 bases, with 6 bases lying between them. From germline, CDR1 is SGHRS and CDR2 YFSETQ. The CDR3 is made up of 14 amino acids. The CDR3 DNA is TGCGCCAGCAGCTTGGCTCACGCCTACAATGAGCAGTTCTTC. Protein sequence: CASSLAHAYNEQFF.

This clonotype was seen repeatedly, ten times or more. The rearrangement links TRBV4-3 to TRBJ2-7; D unresolved. Trimming removed 3 bases from V and 0 bases from J, with 9 bases in between. This CDR3 contains 14 residues. Germline loops: CDR1 LGHNA, CDR2 YSLEER. CDR3 residues: CASSHIKSSYEQYF. CDR3 in DNA: TGCGCCAGCAGCCACATCAAGAGCTCCTACGAGCAGTACTTC.

This clonotype was counted many times. V is TRBV13 and J is TRBJ2-1; 9 bases match TRBD1. Germline CDR1 PRHDT, CDR2 FYEKMQ (reference sequence). The CDR3 contains 15 residues. Trimming took 4 bases from V and 6 from J; bases not matched to a gene: 7. The CDR3 spells CASSSLTGGPNEQFF. The CDR3 DNA is TGTGCCAGCAGCTCCCTAACAGGGGGCCCCAATGAGCAGTTCTTC. Full variable domain (remainder filled in from reference TRBV13 and TRBJ2-1): AAGVIQSPRHLIKEKRETATLKCYPIPRHDTVYWYQQGPGQDPQFLISFYEKMQSDKGSIPDRFSAQQFSDYHSELNMSSLELGDSALYFCASSSLTGGPNEQFFGPGTRLTVL.

This clonotype turned up a few times. The V call is TRBV9, the J call TRBJ1-2; D unresolved. Trimming removed 0 bases at V and 5 bases at J, with 5 bases between. This CDR3 contains 12 residues. Germline values: CDR1 SGDLS, CDR2 YYNGEE. The CDR3 region is CASSVGVYGYTF. The CDR3 DNA reads as TGTGCCAGCAGCGTAGGGGTTTATGGCTACACCTTC.